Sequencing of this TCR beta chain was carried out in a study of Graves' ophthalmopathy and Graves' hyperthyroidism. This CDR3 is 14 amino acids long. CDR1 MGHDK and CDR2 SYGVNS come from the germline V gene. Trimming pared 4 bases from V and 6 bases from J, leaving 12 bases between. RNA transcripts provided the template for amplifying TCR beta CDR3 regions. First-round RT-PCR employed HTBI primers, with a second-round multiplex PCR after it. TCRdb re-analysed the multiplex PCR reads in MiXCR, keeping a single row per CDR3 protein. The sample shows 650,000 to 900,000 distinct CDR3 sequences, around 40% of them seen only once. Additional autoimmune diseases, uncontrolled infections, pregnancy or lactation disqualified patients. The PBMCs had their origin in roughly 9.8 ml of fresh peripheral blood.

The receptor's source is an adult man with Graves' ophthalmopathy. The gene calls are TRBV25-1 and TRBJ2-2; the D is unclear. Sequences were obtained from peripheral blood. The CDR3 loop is CASSASFVAGELFF. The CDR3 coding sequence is TGTGCCAGCAGTGCTAGTTTTGTGGCCGGGGAGCTGTTTTTT.